The rows below give T cell receptor beta chains drawn from one sample of a study of T cells after yellow fever vaccination. TCRdb independently ran MiXCR on the 5' RACE reads; one entry per CDR3 protein. Of a few hundred thousand distinct CDR3 sequences in the sample, roughly 4.3% were seen once. Sequencing used PBMCs, obtained 5 days after the yellow fever booster vaccination. The source of these receptors is a man aged 18 to 29 who received the YFV17D yellow fever vaccine. The CDR3 runs from the conserved cysteine through the conserved F or W. The D gene is left open where the match is weak. Part of the rows lack a size; the others show once, few, many or a class for expanded clones.

v_gene	abundance	d_gene	j_gene	CDR3nt	CDR3aa
TRBV11-1	few	.	TRBJ1-1	TGTGCCAGCAGCTCCCTAGACTGGAACACTGAAGCTTTCTTT	CASSSLDWNTEAFF
TRBV27	.	.	TRBJ2-7	TGTGCCAGCAGAGTAAAGGGGGGTAGGACCTACGAGCAGTACTTC	CASRVKGGRTYEQYF
TRBV6-2/TRBV6-3	few	.	TRBJ1-5	TGTGCCAGCAACGACCCGGCGTATAGCAATCAGCCCCAGCATTTT	CASNDPAYSNQPQHF
TRBV7-3	.	TRBD2	TRBJ2-1	TGTGCCAGCAGCTTAACGGGACTAGCGGGGGGGCGGTATGAGCAGTTCTTC	CASSLTGLAGGRYEQFF
TRBV7-6	few	.	TRBJ2-5	TGTGCCAGCAGCTTGTCGTACGAAGAGACCCAGTACTTC	CASSLSYEETQYF
TRBV27	.	.	TRBJ1-6	TGTGCCAGCAGTTTTTCCGCCGCCCCCGGAGCCCTCCACTTT	CASSFSAAPGALHF
TRBV20-1	many	.	TRBJ1-5	TGCAGTGCTAGGAGCACGAGGGACAAGTATCAGCCCCAGCATTTT	CSARSTRDKYQPQHF
TRBV23-1	few	.	TRBJ1-2	TGCGCCAGCAGTCAGCGGGGCCCCTATGGCTACACCTTC	CASSQRGPYGYTF
TRBV6-5	.	.	TRBJ2-3	TGTGCCAGCAGTCGCCCGGGACCCAGCACAGATACGCAGTATTTT	CASSRPGPSTDTQYF
TRBV5-1	.	TRBD2	TRBJ2-3	TGCGCCAGCACTCAAAGCGGGGTCAGCACAGATACGCAGTATTTT	CASTQSGVSTDTQYF
TRBV5-1	many	TRBD1	TRBJ2-5	TGCGCCAGCAGCTTGGCCGGACAGGGTTTGGAGACCCAGTACTTC	CASSLAGQGLETQYF
TRBV5-1	many	.	TRBJ2-5	TGCGCCAGCAGCGAGGGGGACCAGCGGGGCGAGACCCAGTACTTC	CASSEGDQRGETQYF
TRBV20-1	.	TRBD2	TRBJ2-1	TGCAGTGCTAGAGCCGCCGGGACTAACTACAATGAGCAGTTCTTC	CSARAAGTNYNEQFF
TRBV6-2/TRBV6-3	.	.	TRBJ2-7	TGTGCCAGCACTCCAGCTTCCCCGCACGAGCAGTACTTC	CASTPASPHEQYF
TRBV20-1	.	.	TRBJ2-2	TGCAGTGCTCGCCGGGACTGGCCCACCGGGGAGCTGTTTTTT	CSARRDWPTGELFF
TRBV7-2	many	.	TRBJ2-2	TGTGCCAGCAGGCCTACTAGGGCCGGGGAGCTGTTTTTT	CASRPTRAGELFF
TRBV20-1	few	.	TRBJ1-6	TGCAGTGCTAAGTCTAGGATCGATTCACCCCTCCACTTT	CSAKSRIDSPLHF
TRBV7-6	few	TRBD2	TRBJ2-1	TGTGCCAGCAGCCAGGAGCGGGGCCACAATGAGCAGTTCTTC	CASSQERGHNEQFF
TRBV30	.	.	TRBJ1-1	TGTGCCTTCGCCGGGATGACCACTGAAGCTTTCTTT	CAFAGMTTEAFF
TRBV5-4	few	.	TRBJ2-1	TGTGCCAGCAGCCTCCGTTTTGAGGGGGATGAGTTCTTC	CASSLRFEGDEFF
TRBV24-1	.	TRBD2	TRBJ2-4	TGTGCCACCACCCCCCCCCGGGGGGGGGCCAAAAACATTCAGTACTTC	CATTPPRGGAKNIQYF
TRBV4-3	many	.	TRBJ2-7	TGCGCCAGCAGCCAGAAACCGGACTATTCTCCCTACGAGCAGTACTTC	CASSQKPDYSPYEQYF
TRBV5-6	.	TRBD1	TRBJ1-5	TGTGCCAGCAGCGGACGTCCCGGGACAGGGAATCAGCCCCAGCATTTT	CASSGRPGTGNQPQHF
TRBV3-1	many	.	TRBJ2-7	TGTGCCAGCAGCCAAGAGCTCGGGAAGGGGCGATACGAGCAGTACTTC	CASSQELGKGRYEQYF
TRBV4-1	many	TRBD2	TRBJ2-2	TGCGCCAGCAGCCAAGGGGAGGGACGAACCGGGGAGCTGTTTTTT	CASSQGEGRTGELFF
TRBV6-2/TRBV6-3	many	.	TRBJ2-5	TGTGCCAGCAGTTTGGCGGGGCGTCGGGAGACCCAGTACTTC	CASSLAGRRETQYF
TRBV5-4	.	.	TRBJ2-1	TGTGCCAGCAGCTTGGTGGCAGGGGAGAATGAGCAGTTCTTC	CASSLVAGENEQFF
TRBV29-1	.	.	TRBJ1-1	TGCAGCGTTGGTAGAAGCACTGAAGCTTTCTTT	CSVGRSTEAFF
TRBV27	few	.	TRBJ2-3	TGTGCCAGCAGTTTACATTTCCGGGACTCCCGCACAGATACGCAGTATTTT	CASSLHFRDSRTDTQYF
TRBV11-2	.	.	TRBJ1-2	TGTGCCAGCAGCTTAGTCGAGACAGGATATGGCTACACCTTC	CASSLVETGYGYTF
TRBV29-1	many	TRBD2	TRBJ2-4	TGCAGCGTAGAACTAGCGGGGGTGGCCAAAAACATTCAGTACTTC	CSVELAGVAKNIQYF
TRBV5-1	.	TRBD1	TRBJ2-2	TGCGCCAGCAGCTTGGAAGGGGGCGAGTCCGGGGAGCTGTTTTTT	CASSLEGGESGELFF
TRBV5-5	.	.	TRBJ1-6	TGTGCCAGCAACACTGGTCAGCGGGTGTCCTCTTCACCCCTCCACTTT	CASNTGQRVSSSPLHF
TRBV5-1	many	.	TRBJ1-3	TGCGCCAGCAGCTTAGCCGGACTAATGCATGGAAACACCATATATTTT	CASSLAGLMHGNTIYF
TRBV7-6	many	.	TRBJ2-5	TGTGCCAGCAGCTTAGCGCATGGCGGGGCATTCGAGACCCAGTACTTC	CASSLAHGGAFETQYF
TRBV4-3	many	TRBD2	TRBJ2-7	TGCGCCAGCAGCCAAGGTCTGGGGGACTACGTCCCGTACTTC	CASSQGLGDYVPYF
TRBV5-1	few	.	TRBJ2-5	TGCGCCAGCAGCCTGGGGGCGGATGAGACCCAGTACTTC	CASSLGADETQYF
TRBV7-3	.	TRBD1	TRBJ2-1	TGTGCCAGCAGCCGGACAGGGGGCGCATCTAATGAGCAGTTCTTC	CASSRTGGASNEQFF
TRBV15	few	TRBD1	TRBJ2-1	TGTGCCACCAGCGGGGGGACAGGCTACAATGAGCAGTTCTTC	CATSGGTGYNEQFF
TRBV2	few	.	TRBJ2-2	TGTGCCAGCACCGCCTACACCGGGGAGCTGTTTTTT	CASTAYTGELFF
TRBV6-5	many	.	TRBJ2-1	TGTGCCAGCAGGGGCCGAGGGGTATTCAATGAGCAGTTCTTC	CASRGRGVFNEQFF
TRBV15	.	TRBD2	TRBJ2-1	TGTGCCACCAGCAGAGATACGCGTAGCGGGGGATCCGATGAGCAGTTCTTC	CATSRDTRSGGSDEQFF
TRBV9	.	.	TRBJ1-1	TGTGCCAGCAGCGAAAGGGTCGGCCGGGCCGTTGACACTGAAGCTTTCTTT	CASSERVGRAVDTEAFF
TRBV4-3	few	.	TRBJ2-1	TGCGCCAGCAGCCAAGTTCGACACATCGAGCAGTTCTTC	CASSQVRHIEQFF
TRBV5-1	.	.	TRBJ1-1	TGCGCCAGCAGCTTGGCCGGGAAGGAAACTGAAGCTTTCTTT	CASSLAGKETEAFF
TRBV4-1	many	.	TRBJ2-5	TGCGCCAGCAGCCCCCTAGTCGGGGTGAGTGGCGAGACCCAGTACTTC	CASSPLVGVSGETQYF
TRBV9	.	.	TRBJ1-5	TGTGCCAGCAGCCAAGCGGGGTTTAGCAATCAGCCCCAGCATTTT	CASSQAGFSNQPQHF
TRBV5-4	few	.	TRBJ1-1	TGTGCCAGCAGCCTGGGAGGGGCCGGAGGTATCGGTGAAGCTTTCTTT	CASSLGGAGGIGEAFF
TRBV4-3	few	.	TRBJ2-3	TGCGCCAGCAGCGAAAGAGGGCTCTCTAGAGATACGCAGTATTTT	CASSERGLSRDTQYF
TRBV6-2/TRBV6-3	few	.	TRBJ1-5	TGTGCCAGCGCGGCGGGGCATCAGCCCCAGCATTTT	CASAAGHQPQHF
TRBV7-9	.	.	TRBJ2-5	TGTGCCAGCACCCGAGGTTCACTTGCGGCCCAGTACTTC	CASTRGSLAAQYF
TRBV10-3	many	TRBD1	TRBJ2-3	TGTGCCATCGGGATCGGGACAGGGGCCGATACGCAGTATTTT	CAIGIGTGADTQYF
TRBV20-1	few	.	TRBJ1-2	TGCAGTGCTAGAGATCTTCGGGAGGGGGGATATGGCTACACCTTC	CSARDLREGGYGYTF